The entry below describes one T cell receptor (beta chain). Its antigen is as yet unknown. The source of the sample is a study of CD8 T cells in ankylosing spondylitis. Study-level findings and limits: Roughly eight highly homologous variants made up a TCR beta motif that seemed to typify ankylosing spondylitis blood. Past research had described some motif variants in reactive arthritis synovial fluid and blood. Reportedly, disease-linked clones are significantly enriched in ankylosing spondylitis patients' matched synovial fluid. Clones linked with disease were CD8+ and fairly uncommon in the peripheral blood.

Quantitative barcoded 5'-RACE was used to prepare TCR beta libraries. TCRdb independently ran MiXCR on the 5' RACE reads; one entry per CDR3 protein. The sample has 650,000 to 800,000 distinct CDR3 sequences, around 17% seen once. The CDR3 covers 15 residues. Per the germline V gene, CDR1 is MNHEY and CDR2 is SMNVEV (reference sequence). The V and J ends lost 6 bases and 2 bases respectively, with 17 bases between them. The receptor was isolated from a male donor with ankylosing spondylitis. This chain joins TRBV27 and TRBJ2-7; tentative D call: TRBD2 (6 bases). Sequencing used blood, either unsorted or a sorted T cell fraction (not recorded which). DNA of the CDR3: TGTGCCAGCAGACGATTTGTGGGGGAGGCCTACGAGCAGTACTTC. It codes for CASRRFVGEAYEQYF.